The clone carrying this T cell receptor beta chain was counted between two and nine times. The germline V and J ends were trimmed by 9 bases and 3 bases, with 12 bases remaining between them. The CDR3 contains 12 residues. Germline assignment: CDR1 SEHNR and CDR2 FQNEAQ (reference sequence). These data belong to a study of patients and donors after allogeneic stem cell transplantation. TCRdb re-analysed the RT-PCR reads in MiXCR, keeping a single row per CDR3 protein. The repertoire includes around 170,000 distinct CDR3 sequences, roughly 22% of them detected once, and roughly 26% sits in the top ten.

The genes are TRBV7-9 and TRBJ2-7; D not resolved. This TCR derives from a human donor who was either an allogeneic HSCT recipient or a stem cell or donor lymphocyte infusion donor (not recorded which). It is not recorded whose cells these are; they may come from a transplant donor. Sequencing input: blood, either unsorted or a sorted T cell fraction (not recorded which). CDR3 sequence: CASILPHYEQYF. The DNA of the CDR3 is TGTGCCAGTATCCTCCCTCACTACGAGCAGTACTTC. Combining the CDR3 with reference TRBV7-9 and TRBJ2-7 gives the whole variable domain DTGVSQNPRHKITKRGQNVTFRCDPISEHNRLYWYRQTLGQGPEFLTYFQNEAQLEKSRLLSDRFSAERPKGSFSTLEIQRTEQGDSAMYLCASILPHYEQYFGPGTRLTVT.